The entry below describes one T cell receptor (beta chain). The antigen remains unidentified. The data originate from a study of Ad26.COV2.S vaccination and SARS-CoV-2 variants. Data came from immunoSEQ multiplex PCR; TCRdb stores just in-frame clones and leaves some out. The data show approximately 300,000 clones, about 86% seen once. Treatment denoted: approximately 18 received Ad26.COV2.S at low or high dose, single or two shots; about 5 received placebo; per-sample allocation not given. Sampling was performed 63 days after the first vaccine or placebo injection. Donation came from an adult in Boston who was aged 18-55 years. Findings and limits, study-wide: The TCR breadth and depth analyses may have produced an underestimate of total T cell responses. Recipients given vaccine exceeded placebo recipients in spike-specific TCR breadth.

V lost 4 bases, J lost 0 bases, and 21 bases lay in between. The CDR3 extends over 18 amino acids. Per germline, CDR1 SNHLY and CDR2 FYNNEI. The sequenced sample was peripheral blood, obtained in a trial of Ad26.COV2.S vaccine versus placebo. The source of this sequence is a person aged 18-60 years who received the Ad26.COV2.S COVID-19 vaccine or a placebo. This chain uses TRBV2 with TRBJ1-2, with a possible D match to TRBD1 (6 bases). CDR3 loop: CASSVRWAGAPTNYGYTF. CDR3 DNA: TGTGCCAGCAGTGTTAGGTGGGCAGGGGCCCCCACTAACTATGGCTACACCTTC.